This T cell receptor (beta chain) was observed in a study of blood T cell repertoires in COVID-19 (dated by TCRdb to about 2020). The study in broad terms: The collaborator samples originated in the United States, Italy and Spain and spanned the acute and convalescent phases of COVID-19. The repertoires were made available in a free public database intended to serve as a resource for research on the immune response to SARS-CoV-2. The sample metadata nearly always contained a de-identified subject ID, COVID-19 status, age in years and sex. The prospective study material was composed of cDNA or gDNA derived from T cells, B-cell-depleted T cells, or PBMCs. Subjects who had been exposed to COVID-19, were actively infected with it, or had recovered from it provided the deeply sampled blood TCRbeta repertoires that made up the dataset. HLA class I and class II types, where available, came from metadata supplied by the sample provider rather than from assay-based typing. The samples were drawn from the first 160 participants of the ongoing ImmuneRACE study and from 950 to 1,500 subjects provided by 6 global collaborators. The study at large found these results: The amount of clinical and demographic metadata varied by source and participant and was provided uncurated.

The immunoSEQ Assay, a bias-controlled multiplex PCR, was used to amplify TCRbeta CDR3 regions from genomic DNA. As for the authors' bioinformatics: Within the assay, amplification of reference gene primers was used to estimate how many nucleated cells each sample contained. To quantify the absolute abundance of each unique TCRbeta CDR3 rearrangement, sequence reads were collapsed and filtered. For each sample, productive Simpson clonality was calculated as the square root of Simpson's diversity index across productive rearrangements. TCRdb limited this immuneACCESS table to in-frame rearrangements with V and J called. A share of clones is missing; checked studies link under half to unresolved V genes, and the rest is unexplained. V and J calls and clone size are copied from that table; D and trimming were computed from the DNA. For this sample the table gives 250,000 to 400,000 clones, of which 85% were detected only once. The top ten clones comprise over 1.5% of the sample.

In the prospective study, participants were about 18 to 95 years old, resided in about two dozen geographic areas of the United States, and were enrolled through a virtual design. In the prospective study, cohorts were assigned on the basis of participant-reported clinical history obtained from a screening survey and a study questionnaire. A participant counted as exposed if, within 2 weeks of entering the study, that participant had been in contact with someone who had a PCR-confirmed or clinician-diagnosed COVID-19 case. Each participant in the prospective study had whole blood, serum and a nasopharyngeal or oropharyngeal swab collected by mobile phlebotomists. Additional blood draws and questionnaires over an approximately two-month period could optionally be provided by prospective study participants. Blood samples from the prospective study were shipped frozen or at room temperature prior to DNA extraction.

CDR3 length: 19 amino acids, cysteine to phenylalanine. Of the read, only the CDR3 DNA is kept; its 57 bases are in frame from base 1. Relative to germline, V is missing 3 bases and J is missing 6 bases, with 21 bases of the junction outside any gene match. From the germline V gene (reference sequence), CDR1 is GTSNPN and CDR2 is SVGIG. Comment on this clone: Its antigen target is currently unknown. Base qualities are not recorded, but no much larger clone differs from it by a single base.

The rearrangement joined TRBV30 to TRBJ2-7, with TRBD2 identical over 12 junction bases. Specimen: PBMCs or T cells enriched from blood (not recorded which). The receptor was isolated from a woman aged 25-40 years who had been exposed to COVID-19. The DNA reads as follows: TGTGCCTGGAGCAATAGACAGGGGAGACCTAGCGGGAGGGCCTCCGAGCAGTACTTC. Its amino acids are CAWSNRQGRPSGRASEQYF. The entire variable domain, with the stretches around the CDR3 drawn from the reference TRBV30 and TRBJ2-7 proteins, is SQTIHQWPATLVQPVGSPLSLECTVEGTSNPNLYWYRQAAGRGLQLLFYSVGIGQISSEVPQNLSASRPQDRQFILSSKKLLLSDSGFYLCAWSNRQGRPSGRASEQYFGPGTRLTVT.